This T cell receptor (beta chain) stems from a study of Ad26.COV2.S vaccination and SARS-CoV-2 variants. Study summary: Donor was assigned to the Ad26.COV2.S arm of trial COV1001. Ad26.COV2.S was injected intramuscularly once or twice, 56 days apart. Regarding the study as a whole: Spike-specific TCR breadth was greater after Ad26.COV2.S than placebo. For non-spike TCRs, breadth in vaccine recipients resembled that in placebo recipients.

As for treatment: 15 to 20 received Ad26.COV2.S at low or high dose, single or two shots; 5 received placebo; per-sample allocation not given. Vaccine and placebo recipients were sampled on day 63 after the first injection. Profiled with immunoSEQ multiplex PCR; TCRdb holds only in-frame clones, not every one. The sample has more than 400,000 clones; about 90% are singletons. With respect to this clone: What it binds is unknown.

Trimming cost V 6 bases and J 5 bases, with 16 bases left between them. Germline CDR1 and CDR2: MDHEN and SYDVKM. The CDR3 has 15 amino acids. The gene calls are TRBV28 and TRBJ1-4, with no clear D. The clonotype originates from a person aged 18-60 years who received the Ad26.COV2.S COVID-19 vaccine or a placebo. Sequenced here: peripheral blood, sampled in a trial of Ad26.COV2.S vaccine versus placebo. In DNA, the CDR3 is TGTGCCAGCAGCCCTGCCGACTCGCAAAATGAAAAACTGTTTTTT. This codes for CASSPADSQNEKLFF.